These 12 T cell receptor beta chains originate from one sample sequenced in a study of T cell changes during pregnancy in multiple sclerosis. Here immunoSEQ multiplex PCR was the method, and the copy in TCRdb shows in-frame clones only, minus some. The sample contains 4,000 to 6,000 clones, more than 65% of which appear only once. This specimen consisted of CD8+ T cells from peripheral blood mononuclear cells, obtained in the second trimester of pregnancy. All receptors derive from a female donor in good health, enrolled as a control in a pregnancy study.

V usage is TRBV4-2 and J usage is TRBJ2-7; 8 nucleotides line up with TRBD2. The CDR3 covers 18 residues. Germline CDR1 is LGHNA and CDR2 is YNFKEQ. After removal of 5 bases from V and 1 base from J, the junction contained 16 bases not matched to a gene. CDR3 nucleotide sequence: TGTGCCAGCAGCGCGGGGGGATCTCTAGAACCAATTTCCTACGAGCAGTACTTC. Translating gives CASSAGGSLEPISYEQYF.

This chain links TRBV11-2 with TRBJ2-2, with unresolved D. Germline-derived CDR1 and CDR2 are SGHAT and FQNNGV. The CDR3 spans 13 residues. The germline V and J ends were trimmed by 0 bases and 5 bases, with 4 bases remaining between them. CDR3: CASSLERTGELFF. CDR3 nucleotides: TGTGCCAGCAGCTTAGAGAGGACCGGGGAGCTGTTTTTT.

The chain uses TRBV11-1 and TRBJ1-1; 9 bases align to TRBD1. This CDR3 is built from 16 residues. CDR1 and CDR2 (germline): SGHAT, FQDESV (reference sequence). Unmatched junction bases numbered 8, after V lost 4 bases and J lost 2 bases. As DNA, the CDR3 is TGTGCCAGCAGCTATACAGGGGGCTTAGGAAACACTGAAGCTTTCTTT. It codes for CASSYTGGLGNTEAFF.

By its share, this clone is large. The rearrangement joins TRBV27 to TRBJ1-2; 11 nucleotides line up with TRBD1. CDR1 is MNHEY, CDR2 SMNVEV, per germline (reference sequence). Trimming cost V 8 bases and J 4 bases; bases outside gene matches: 9. This CDR3 spans 15 amino acids. The DNA for the CDR3 is TGTGCCAGCGGGACAGGACAGGGGGCTCCCTATGGCTACACCTTC. The encoded protein is CASGTGQGAPYGYTF.

This chain connects TRBV27 to TRBJ2-5, with D possibly matching TRBD2 (6 bases). There are 16 residues in the CDR3. V lost 6 bases and J lost 5, with 22 bases in between. Germline loops: CDR1 MNHEY, CDR2 SMNVEV (reference sequence). This chain's CDR3 is CASSPKGTRVLETQYF. CDR3 sequence (DNA): TGTGCCAGCAGCCCCAAAGGGACTCGGGTTCTGGAGACCCAGTACTTC.

By its share, this clone is large. The genes are TRBV19 and TRBJ1-1, with TRBD1 identical over 9 bases. Germline trimming cut 5 bases from V and 5 bases from J; bases unmatched to any gene: 3. CDR3 length: 13 residues. CDR1 and CDR2 from the germline V gene are LNHDA and SQIVND (reference sequence). The CDR3 loop is CASSFGQGTEAFF. The CDR3 DNA is TGTGCCAGTAGTTTTGGACAGGGGACTGAAGCTTTCTTT.

This chain connects TRBV11-1 to TRBJ2-1; D gene unclear. With 5 bases removed from V and 0 bases from J, the gap between germline ends came to 17 bases. The CDR3 has 17 amino acids. CDR1 and CDR2 from the germline V gene are SGHAT and FQDESV (reference sequence). The CDR3 spells CASSLAIEAYSYNEQFF. In DNA form, the CDR3 reads TGTGCCAGCAGCCTCGCGATAGAGGCCTACTCCTACAATGAGCAGTTCTTC. Based on the CDR3 plus reference TRBV11-1 and TRBJ2-1, the full variable domain is EAEVAQSPRYKITEKSQAVAFWCDPISGHATLYWYRQILGQGPELLVQFQDESVVDDSQLPKDRFSAERLKGVDSTLKIQPAELGDSAMYLCASSLAIEAYSYNEQFFGPGTRLTVL.

The chain recombines TRBV28 with TRBJ2-7; TRBD2 might be the D (7 bases). The CDR3 runs to 15 residues. CDR1 is MDHEN, CDR2 SYDVKM, per germline. V was trimmed by 4 bases and J by 2 bases, leaving 15 bases between them. The CDR3 sequence: CASSSTGEGAYEQYF. In DNA, the CDR3 is TGTGCCAGCAGTTCGACGGGGGAGGGGGCCTACGAGCAGTACTTC.

The gene calls are TRBV6-5 and TRBJ2-7; D not resolved. The CDR3 loop spans 11 amino acids. Germline loops: CDR1 MNHEY, CDR2 SVGAGI. The germline V and J ends were trimmed by 2 bases and 7 bases, with 6 bases remaining between them. The chain's CDR3 is CASSYVGEQYF. The CDR3 bases are TGTGCCAGCAGTTACGTCGGGGAGCAGTACTTC.

This clone was recorded once. V and J are TRBV4-1 and TRBJ2-1, with D perhaps TRBD2 (5 bases). The germline V and J ends were trimmed by 6 bases and 8 bases, with 14 bases remaining between them. The germline CDR1 and CDR2 sequences are MGHRA and YSYEKL. This CDR3 is built from 13 residues. CDR3 coding DNA: TGCGCCAGCAGTCTGATTGGGAGCGATGAGCAGTTCTTC. Translation: CASSLIGSDEQFF.

This chain joins TRBV27 and TRBJ2-7; 7 bases line up with TRBD1. The length of the CDR3 is 15 residues. Germline V gives CDR1 MNHEY, CDR2 SMNVEV (reference sequence). After removal of 0 bases from V and 2 bases from J, the junction contained 4 bases not matched to a gene. DNA for the CDR3: TGTGCCAGCAGTTTATCTTCCGGGACAGCCTACGAGCAGTACTTC. This gives the protein CASSLSSGTAYEQYF.

The J gene is TRBJ2-7, the V gene TRBV6-1; 8 bases are a match to TRBD1. Trimming removed 1 base from V and 3 bases from J; junction bases left unmatched: 5. The CDR3 has 15 residues. The germline CDR1 and CDR2 sequences are MNHNS and SASEGT. CDR3 sequence reads: CASSEGDTGGYEQYF. DNA for the CDR3: TGTGCCAGCAGTGAAGGGGACACAGGGGGCTACGAGCAGTACTTC.